This TCR beta chain was documented in a study of CD8+ T cells in alopecia areata. About the study: Administration of oral tofacitinib to treated patients was at 5 to 10 mg twice daily. The study's findings and limits: While tofacitinib was given, many expanded lesional clones persisted in scalp and blood.

Remarks on this clone: Its antigen is not identified.

Treatment denoted: oral pan-JAK inhibitor, 5-10 mg twice daily. Extraction of RNA preceded its reverse transcription into cDNA, which served as the sequencing template. Assay used: immunoSEQ multiplex PCR; TCRdb lists only in-frame clones, some missing. The sample yields 150,000 to 250,000 clones, roughly 60% seen once. The CDR3 is 16 amino acids. Trimming cost V 6 bases and J 0 bases; bases outside gene matches: 8. Germline V gene sequence: CDR1 MDHEN, CDR2 SYDVKM. This chain uses TRBV28 with TRBJ1-5, with TRBD1 matching over 7 bases. The sample consisted of CD4+ T cells sorted from blood, taken at week 24, from a patient treated with tofacitinib. The sequence was collected from a human donor with alopecia areata. The CDR3 sequence: CASRYAGQISNQPQHF. CDR3 nucleotides: TGTGCCAGCAGGTACGCGGGACAGATTAGCAATCAGCCCCAGCATTTT.